This TCR beta chain was sequenced in a study of T cells in Graves' hyperthyroidism and ophthalmopathy. The V end was cut by 5 bases, the J end by 9 bases, with 19 bases between. The CDR3 has 14 amino acids. Germline V gene data show CDR1 as MNHEY and CDR2 as SMNVEV (reference sequence). Remarks on this clonotype: Its antigen remains unknown.

Findings and caveats of the study: From stable hyperthyroidism, ophthalmopathy was separated by a 13 V-J model. Most thyroid clonotypes that were expanded above 0.001 also turned up in blood. Ophthalmopathy prediction by the model preceded onset by a median about 6 months.

The diagnostic basis comprised clinical symptoms, serum thyroxine and TRAb, thyroid ultrasound and orbital computed tomography. Amplified regions were TCR beta CDR3 sequences from RNA transcripts. A first-round RT-PCR of the TCR CDR3 used the HTBI primer set. One entry per CDR3 protein, called by TCRdb with MiXCR from the multiplex PCR reads. The table shows roughly 400,000 distinct CDR3 sequences, with around 15% occurring only once. Material: blood. The TCR comes from a man aged 45-65 years with Graves' ophthalmopathy. This chain joins TRBV27 and TRBJ1-1, with D unresolved. Here the CDR3 reads CASSATGILPQAFF. Here the CDR3 DNA reads TGTGCCAGCAGTGCCACGGGAATTTTACCCCAAGCTTTCTTT.